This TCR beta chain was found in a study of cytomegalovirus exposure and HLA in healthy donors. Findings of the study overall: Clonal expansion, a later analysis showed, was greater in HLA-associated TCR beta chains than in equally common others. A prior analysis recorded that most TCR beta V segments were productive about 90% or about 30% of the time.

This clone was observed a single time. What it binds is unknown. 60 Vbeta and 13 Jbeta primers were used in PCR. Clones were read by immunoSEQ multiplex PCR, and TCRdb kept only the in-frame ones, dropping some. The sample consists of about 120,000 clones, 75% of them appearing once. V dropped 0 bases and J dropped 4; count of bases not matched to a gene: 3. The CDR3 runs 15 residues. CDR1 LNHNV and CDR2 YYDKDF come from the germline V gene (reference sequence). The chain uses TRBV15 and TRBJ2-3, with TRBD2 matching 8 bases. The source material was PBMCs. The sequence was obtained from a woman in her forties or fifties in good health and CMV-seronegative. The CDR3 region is CATSREPTSADTQYF. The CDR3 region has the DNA TGTGCCACCAGCAGAGAGCCGACTAGCGCAGATACGCAGTATTTT.